This entry describes one TCR beta chain. No antigen is known for it. The CDR3 spans 16 residues. V was clipped by 0 bases and J by 0 bases, with 11 bases between them. From germline, CDR1 is SGHDT and CDR2 YYEEEE. Terminally differentiated effector memory CD45RA+ cells were excluded from the naive CD8 cells, which were CD45RO-negative and positively selected for CCR7. Authors' processing steps: For the immunoSEQ data, sequences were junction-only without quality scores, so filtering differed. TCRdb's table, derived via immunoSEQ multiplex PCR, lists solely in-frame clones and lacks some. V and J calls and clone size are given by that table; D and trimming were obtained from the DNA. The sample includes 700,000 to 950,000 clones, 96% seen only once; the top ten take about 0.21%. The data belong to a study of shared clonotypes between healthy human individuals. Study conclusions and caveats: Generation probabilities were higher for clonotypes shared across all four sorted-subset donors than for unshared ones. For naive CD4 cells, 5% to 6.5% of clonotypes were shared across several donors. Larger richness was generally estimated for naive than memory subsets.

Sequenced input: naive CD8+ T cells sorted from blood. The J gene is TRBJ2-3, the V gene TRBV5-6; a weak D match, TRBD2 (5 bases). The receptor was isolated from a man under 40 in good health. CDR3 region: CASSLAAEGSTDTQYF. The CDR3 DNA reads as TGTGCCAGCAGCTTGGCCGCTGAGGGAAGCACAGATACGCAGTATTTT.